This TCR beta chain was captured in a study of T cell changes during pregnancy in multiple sclerosis. Profiled with immunoSEQ multiplex PCR; TCRdb holds only in-frame clones, not every one. Here the sample spans about 75,000 clones, around 89% being singletons. The germline CDR1 and CDR2 sequences are KGHSH and LQKENI. Trimming removed 3 bases at V and 8 bases at J, with 10 bases between. CDR3 length: 12 amino acids. Sequencing used peripheral blood, obtained in the first trimester of pregnancy. The chain is built from TRBV18 and TRBJ1-2; D gene unclear. The TCR originated in a female donor in good health, enrolled as a control in a pregnancy study. CDR3 sequence reads: CASSPGGSGYTF. The CDR3 DNA reads TGTGCCAGCTCACCGGGCGGGAGCGGCTACACCTTC.